These 32 T cell receptor beta chains originate from one sample sequenced in a study of Graves' ophthalmopathy and Graves' hyperthyroidism. As the template, RNA transcripts were used to amplify TCR beta CDR3 regions. The first-round RT-PCR employed HTBI primers together with the Qiagen OneStep RT-PCR kit. A multiplex PCR was then performed as the second round. TCRdb fed the multiplex PCR reads into MiXCR, producing one record per CDR3 protein. The profile shows around 1.1 million distinct CDR3 sequences, about 35% of them singletons. The sequenced material came from peripheral blood or thyroid tissue (not recorded which). Receptors originate from an adult man with Graves' hyperthyroidism.

The chain has TRBV4-2 and TRBJ2-6; D is possibly TRBD1 (6 bases). V was trimmed by 0 bases and J by 0 bases, leaving 15 bases between them. The CDR3 is 19 amino acids. Germline assignment: CDR1 LGHNA and CDR2 YNFKEQ. In DNA, the CDR3 is TGTGCCAGCAGCCAAGAATCGGGACACGCGGCCTCTGGGGCCAACGTCCTGACTTTC. It codes for CASSQESGHAASGANVLTF.

The V call is TRBV7-9, the J call TRBJ2-7; 8 bases are a match to TRBD1. This CDR3 has 15 amino acids. Trimming at V came to 5 bases and at J to 7 bases, leaving 13 bases not matched to a gene. Germline-derived CDR1 and CDR2 are SEHNR and FQNEAQ (reference sequence). The CDR3 DNA reads TGTGCCAGCAGCGTTGAGATCAGGACAGGGCGGGAGCAGTACTTC. Encoded protein: CASSVEIRTGREQYF.

This clonotype was recorded at least ten times. The J gene is TRBJ1-3, the V gene TRBV7-6; D perhaps matches TRBD1 (5 bases). V was shortened by 5 bases and J by 0 bases, with 11 bases between the two germline ends. The CDR3 has 15 amino acids. The germline CDR1 and CDR2 sequences are SGHVS and FNYEAQ. CDR3 amino acids: CASSRTPNSGNTIYF. The CDR3 bases are TGTGCCAGCAGCCGGACACCCAACTCTGGAAACACCATATATTTT.

This clonotype was observed a handful of times. The rearrangement links TRBV6-2 or TRBV6-3 to TRBJ1-6, with 10 bases that match TRBD1. CDR1 and CDR2 from the germline V gene are MNHEY and SVGEGT. This CDR3 has 16 residues. The V gene end was trimmed by 0 bases and the J gene end by 8 bases; junction bases not matched to a gene: 4. CDR3 amino acids: CASSYSVGTGDSPLHF. DNA for the CDR3: TGTGCCAGCAGTTACTCTGTGGGGACAGGGGATTCACCCCTCCACTTT.

The chain is built from TRBV6-5 and TRBJ2-7, with D unclear. V lost 0 bases and J 7 bases, leaving 13 bases between the germline ends. This CDR3 has 14 residues. Germline V CDR1 and CDR2: MNHEY, SVGAGI. Here the CDR3 reads CASSYSPSRQEQYF. CDR3 bases: TGTGCCAGCAGTTACTCTCCTTCCCGTCAGGAGCAGTACTTC.

Points on this clonotype: Just one base apart from a much larger clone, this may be a read error. This rearrangement joins TRBV20-1 to TRBJ1-5, with D tentatively TRBD1 (6 bases). CDR3 length equals 15 residues. Germline V gives CDR1 DFQATT, CDR2 SNEGSKA (reference sequence). CDR3 amino acids: CSAISQDRINRPQHF. The CDR3 DNA follows: TGCAGTGCTATAAGCCAGGACAGAATAAATCGGCCCCAGCATTTT.

This chain connects TRBV7-2 to TRBJ1-5, with 7 bases identical to TRBD1. Unmatched junction bases numbered 7, after V lost 5 bases and J lost 0 bases. The length of the CDR3 is 16 residues. Germline CDR1 is SGHTA and CDR2 is FQGNSA. CDR3 in amino acids: CASSKTGDDSNQPQHF. CDR3 DNA sequence: TGTGCCAGCAGCAAAACAGGGGACGATAGCAATCAGCCCCAGCATTTT.

This clonotype turned up a few times. This sequence joins TRBV5-5 and TRBJ1-1; D is uncertain. V gave up 4 bases and J gave up 2 bases, with 12 bases separating them. The germline CDR1 and CDR2 sequences are SGHKS and YYEKEE (reference sequence). The CDR3 is 14 amino acids. The CDR3 spells CASSRDGENTEAFF. CDR3 in DNA: TGTGCCAGCAGCCGAGACGGGGAAAACACTGAAGCTTTCTTT.

This clonotype was counted a few times. This chain connects TRBV7-8 to TRBJ2-5, with D possibly being TRBD2 (5 bases). V was shortened by 5 bases and J by 7 bases, with 17 bases between the two germline ends. Germline loops: CDR1 SGHVS, CDR2 FQNEAQ. This CDR3 comprises 14 residues. CDR3 DNA sequence: TGTGCCAGCAGCCGGGGAACAAATACGGGGACCCAGTACTTC. Its translation is CASSRGTNTGTQYF.

There are a few counts of this clonotype. This chain uses TRBV14 with TRBJ1-4; 7 nucleotides line up with TRBD1. CDR1 SGHDN and CDR2 FVKESK come from the germline V gene. The CDR3 extends over 14 amino acids. V dropped 2 bases and J dropped 6; count of bases not matched to a gene: 3. The CDR3 is CASSQFRGYEKLFF. In DNA form, the CDR3 reads TGTGCCAGCAGCCAATTCAGGGGGTATGAAAAACTGTTTTTT.

Turning to this clonotype: Its ends do not fully match the called genes, so a read error is possible. The chain couples TRBV7-9 to TRBJ2-7; possibly TRBD2 for D (5 bases). Germline V lookup: CDR1 SEHNR, CDR2 FQNEAQ (reference sequence). The CDR3 totals 15 residues. The CDR3 reads CANSLVAVRAYEQYF. The CDR3 nucleotides are TGTGCCAACAGCTTAGTGGCAGTGAGGGCCTACGAGCAGTACTTC. The complete variable domain, with remaining parts taken from reference TRBV7-9 and TRBJ2-7, reads DTGVSQNPRHKITKRGQNVTFRCDPISEHNRLYWYRQTLGQGPEFLTYFQNEAQLEKSRLLSDRFSAERPKGSFSTLEIQRTEQGDSAMYLCANSLVAVRAYEQYFGPGTRLTVT.

The CDR3 loop is CASRGAGDTGELFF. DNA of the CDR3: TGTGCCAGCAGGGGGGCGGGGGACACCGGGGAGCTGTTTTTT. The chain joins TRBV7-6 to TRBJ2-2; D possibly corresponds to TRBD2 (7 bases). V lost 6 bases and J 3 bases, leaving 11 bases between the germline ends. The CDR3 length is 14 residues. Germline CDR1 SGHVS, CDR2 FNYEAQ.

The table lists this clonotype with many counts. The V and J genes are TRBV19 and TRBJ1-5; no firm D call. CDR1 and CDR2 from the germline V gene are LNHDA and SQIVND (reference sequence). The CDR3 length is 13 residues. The germline V and J ends were trimmed by 5 bases and 6 bases, with 11 bases remaining between them. The CDR3 loop reads CASSRRGVQPQHF. As DNA, the CDR3 is TGTGCCAGTAGTCGGCGGGGTGTTCAGCCCCAGCATTTT. Using reference TRBV19 and TRBJ1-5 for the parts outside the CDR3, the full variable domain is DGGITQSPKYLFRKEGQNVTLSCEQNLNHDAMYWYRQDPGQGLRLIYYSQIVNDFQKGDIAEGYSVSREKKESFPLTVTSAQKNPTAFYLCASSRRGVQPQHFGDGTRLSIL.

V is TRBV9 and J is TRBJ2-5, with D perhaps given as TRBD1 or TRBD2 (7 bases each). V dropped 3 bases and J dropped 5 bases, with 14 bases sitting between them. Per germline, CDR1 SGDLS and CDR2 YYNGEE. This CDR3 is built from 14 residues. CDR3 loop: CASSAGGVWETQYF. The CDR3 DNA reads as TGTGCCAGCAGCGCAGGGGGGGTGTGGGAGACCCAGTACTTC.

This chain uses TRBV5-1 with TRBJ2-7; D remains ambiguous. V lost 1 base and J lost 2, with 10 bases in between. This CDR3 contains 14 residues. The germline CDR1 and CDR2 sequences are SGHRS and YFSETQ. The CDR3 loop reads CASSLSPEPYEQYF. In nucleotides, the CDR3 is TGCGCCAGCAGCTTGTCGCCAGAACCCTACGAGCAGTACTTC.

V is TRBV7-9 and J is TRBJ1-5; 9 bases match TRBD1. Germline V gene data show CDR1 as SEHNR and CDR2 as FQNEAQ (reference sequence). The ends lost 0 bases at V and 9 bases at J; junction bases unmatched: 12. This CDR3 is 17 amino acids long. CDR3 sequence (DNA): TGTGCCAGCAGCTTAGCGTTCGGACAGGGGCCTGGATGGCCCCAGCATTTT. It specifies CASSLAFGQGPGWPQHF.

The gene calls are TRBV28 and TRBJ2-7, with 13 bases aligning to TRBD2. This CDR3 has 20 amino acids. J gave up 2 bases and V 4 bases, and 17 bases lay outside the gene matches. Germline V gene sequence: CDR1 MDHEN, CDR2 SYDVKM. CDR3 coding DNA: TGTGCCAGCAGTTCACCCCCGGGACTAGCGGGATCTCATCACCCCTACGAGCAGTACTTC. Translated: CASSSPPGLAGSHHPYEQYF.

The table lists this clonotype with many counts. This chain connects TRBV20-1 to TRBJ2-2, with D possibly matching TRBD2 (5 bases). This CDR3 region has 14 residues. V lost 6 bases, J lost 8 bases, and 19 bases lay in between. Germline V gene sequence: CDR1 DFQATT, CDR2 SNEGSKA (reference sequence). The CDR3 region is CSAPPRLTRGELFF. The CDR3 coding sequence is TGCAGTGCCCCTCCCAGACTAACAAGGGGGGAGCTGTTTTTT.

V usage is TRBV12-3 or TRBV12-4 and J usage is TRBJ2-6; 11 positions agree with TRBD1. V lost 5 bases and J lost 2; bases outside the gene matches: 11. This CDR3 has 19 amino acids. CDR3 protein: CASSPQPGTGGAGANVLTF. The CDR3 coding sequence is TGTGCCAGCAGTCCCCAACCCGGGACAGGGGGTGCTGGGGCCAACGTCCTGACTTTC.

There are many counts of this clonotype. The chain's CDR3 is CASGVTGMETQYF. The CDR3 DNA follows: TGTGCCAGCGGTGTTACAGGGATGGAGACCCAGTACTTC. This chain joins TRBV7-9 and TRBJ2-5; the D gene is possibly TRBD1 (6 bases). V gave up 8 bases and J gave up 5 bases, with 15 bases separating them. The V gene's germline CDR1 is SEHNR and CDR2 FQNEAQ (reference sequence). This CDR3 is built from 13 residues.

The gene calls are TRBV27 and TRBJ2-6; unclear D gene. With 5 bases removed from V and 3 bases from J, the gap between germline ends came to 14 bases. Germline-derived CDR1 and CDR2 are MNHEY and SMNVEV (reference sequence). The CDR3 totals 16 residues. CDR3 protein: CASSAFLGGGANVLTF. The CDR3, as DNA: TGTGCCAGCAGTGCCTTTCTTGGTGGTGGGGCCAACGTCCTGACTTTC.

This clonotype was counted between two and nine times. The rearrangement joins TRBV7-2 to TRBJ2-7; TRBD2 matches 12 bases. CDR1 is SGHTA and CDR2 is FQGNSA in the germline V gene. J gave up 3 bases and V 4 bases, and 7 bases lay outside the gene matches. This CDR3 region has 16 residues. The CDR3: CASSWPRLAGVYEQYF. CDR3 coding DNA: TGTGCCAGCAGCTGGCCCAGACTAGCGGGGGTCTACGAGCAGTACTTC.

V gene TRBV6-6 combines with J gene TRBJ2-7; the D gene is possibly TRBD1 (6 bases). Between the trimmed V and J ends, which lost 4 bases and 3 bases, there was a span of 16 bases. CDR3 length: 15 amino acids. Germline V gives CDR1 MNHNY, CDR2 SVGAGI (reference sequence). CDR3 region: CASSSNPGVNYEQYF. The CDR3 nucleotides read TGTGCCAGCAGTTCCAACCCAGGGGTGAACTACGAGCAGTACTTC.

There are many counts of this clonotype. Germline is not matched at one junction end, which may reflect a read error. The V call is TRBV12-3 or TRBV12-4, the J call TRBJ1-4; tentatively, D is TRBD1 (6 bases). The CDR3 length is 14 residues. The chain's CDR3 is CASSLGGSNEKLFF. CDR3 DNA: TGCGCCAGCAGCTTAGGGGGTTCTAATGAAAAACTGTTTTTT.

This clonotype was counted once. Being one base from a much bigger clone, this may be a read error. The chain joins TRBV7-9 to TRBJ2-7; no clear D gene. Germline V lookup: CDR1 SEHNR, CDR2 FQNEAQ (reference sequence). The CDR3 contains 13 residues. The CDR3 protein is CASSSDGSYGQYF. The CDR3 DNA is TGTGCCAGCAGCTCAGACGGCTCCTACGGGCAGTACTTC.

This chain links TRBV12-3 or TRBV12-4 with TRBJ1-1, with 8 bases matching TRBD1. The CDR3 is 15 amino acids. The V gene end was trimmed by 5 bases and the J gene end by 3 bases; junction bases not matched to a gene: 8. CDR3 protein: CASSVDRGQHTEAFF. For the CDR3, the DNA is TGTGCCAGCAGTGTAGACAGGGGCCAGCACACTGAAGCTTTCTTT.

As regards this clonotype: The junction departs from the called germline gene at one end, perhaps through a read error. The V call is TRBV10-2, the J call TRBJ2-7; tentatively, D is TRBD2 (6 bases). The germline V gene encodes CDR1 WSHSY and CDR2 SAAADI. The CDR3 has 14 amino acids. CDR3 sequence: CASSLLAPTYEQYF. DNA for the CDR3: TGTGCCAGCAGTTTGCTAGCGCCAACCTACGAGCAGTACTTC.

This clonotype was counted a few times. V usage is TRBV2 and J usage is TRBJ2-2; D is unclear. The CDR3 consists of 12 residues. Germline V gene sequence: CDR1 SNHLY, CDR2 FYNNEI. V dropped 8 bases and J dropped 6 bases, with 10 bases sitting between them. The DNA for the CDR3 is TGTGCCAGCGGTCGGGTAGCCGGGGAGCTGTTTTTT. It yields the protein CASGRVAGELFF.

This clonotype was observed a few times. This could be a read error, since a much larger clone is one nucleotide away. The V gene is TRBV7-9, the J gene TRBJ1-2, with D maybe TRBD1 (6 bases). CDR1 is SEHNR, CDR2 FQNEAQ, per germline (reference sequence). V gave up 4 bases and J gave up 5 bases, with 20 bases separating them. The CDR3 runs 16 residues. CDR3 sequence (DNA): TGTGCCAGCAGCTCACATGGACAGCCTTCGGGGTATGGCTACACCTTC. It encodes CASSSHGQPSGYGYTF.

The J gene is TRBJ1-5, the V gene TRBV2; maybe TRBD1 (6 bases). CDR1 SNHLY and CDR2 FYNNEI come from the germline V gene. This CDR3 region has 15 residues. With 8 bases removed from V and 6 bases from J, the gap between germline ends came to 20 bases. The CDR3 loop is CASGIGGQGGQPQHF. CDR3 nucleotides: TGTGCCAGCGGGATTGGCGGGCAAGGGGGTCAGCCCCAGCATTTT.

The sample holds many counts of this clonotype. This sequence joins TRBV12-3 or TRBV12-4 and TRBJ1-1; D is ambiguous. CDR3 length: 14 amino acids. The V end was cut by 1 base, the J end by 3 bases, with 9 bases between. CDR3 in DNA: TGTGCCAGCAGTTTAGAGGCCAGGTACACTGAAGCTTTCTTT. This gives the protein CASSLEARYTEAFF.

The rearrangement links TRBV29-1 to TRBJ2-7, with D unclear. Germline-derived CDR1 and CDR2 are SQVTM and ANQGSEA. V lost 0 bases and J lost 6, with 3 bases in between. This CDR3 is built from 10 residues. As DNA, the CDR3 is TGCAGCGTTGAAGAAATCGAGCAGTACTTC. This codes for CSVEEIEQYF.